These T cell receptor beta chains were read from a single sample in a study of CD8+CD57+ T cells in acquired aplastic anemia. MiXCR, applied by TCRdb to the reads, yields one record per CDR3 protein. The data show about 180,000 distinct CDR3 sequences, 45% to 60% seen once. Sequenced material: sorted CD4+, CD8+, or CD8+CD57+ T cells (not recorded which) from PBMCs. The receptors were gathered from a human donor with aplastic anemia. Both conserved end residues are part of each CDR3. Each record gives: V gene, D gene, J gene, clone size, CDR3 DNA, CDR3 protein. The D gene is left open where the match is weak. The listing skips clone size in some rows; elsewhere it reads once, few, many or a size class.

>TRBV24-1|.|TRBJ2-1|few
TGTGCCACCATCGATAGGGGGGGGGCCAAGGATGAGCAGTTCTTC
CATIDRGGAKDEQFF
>TRBV20-1|.|TRBJ1-5|many
TGCAGTGCTAGGGACCCTAGAGTAGGAAGCAATCAGCCCCAGCATTTT
CSARDPRVGSNQPQHF
>TRBV5-4|TRBD1|TRBJ2-7|many
TGTGCCAGCAGCCGCGAAACCGGGACAGGGCACGAGCAGTACTTC
CASSRETGTGHEQYF
>TRBV6-1|.|TRBJ1-2|.
TGTGCCAGCAGGGACGGCAGGGTGGATGGCTACACCTTC
CASRDGRVDGYTF
>TRBV7-3|.|TRBJ2-5|.
TGTGCCAGCTCCGGGACGGTTCAAGAGACCCAGTACTTC
CASSGTVQETQYF
>TRBV29-1|.|TRBJ2-7|.
TGCAGCGTTGAAGGGTTGGGCGGTGCGTACGAGCAGTACTTC
CSVEGLGGAYEQYF
>TRBV3-1|.|TRBJ1-2|.
TGTGCCAGCAGCCACGCCTTGGACGTAAGCTATGGCTACACCTTC
CASSHALDVSYGYTF
>TRBV10-3|.|TRBJ1-2|.
TGTGCCGGCAGTTACTCCGAGAAGAACTATGGCTACACCTTC
CAGSYSEKNYGYTF
>TRBV15|.|TRBJ1-1|.
TGTGCCACCAGCAGAGACGGCAATGAAGCTTTCTTT
CATSRDGNEAFF
>TRBV11-2|TRBD1|TRBJ1-5|.
TGTGCCAGCAGCTTCGACGTCGGGACAGGGGAGGGAAATGGTCAGCCCCAGCATTTT
CASSFDVGTGEGNGQPQHF
>TRBV24-1|.|TRBJ1-2|.
TGTGCCACCAGTGAGGGGACCCTTAACTATGGCTACACCTTC
CATSEGTLNYGYTF
>TRBV5-1|TRBD2|TRBJ2-7|many
TGCGCCAGCAGCTTGTCTGCGGCTAGCGGGGGGCTCAGCTCCTACGAGCAGTACTTC
CASSLSAASGGLSSYEQYF
>TRBV10-3|.|TRBJ2-1|.
TGTGCCATCAGTGACGCAGGGACCTACAATGAGCAGTTCTTC
CAISDAGTYNEQFF
>TRBV10-3|.|TRBJ2-7|.
TGTGCCATCACCGGACGATACGAGCAGTACTTC
CAITGRYEQYF
>TRBV10-1|.|TRBJ2-3|many
TGCGCCACCCAACTGCGTCGGCGCGATACGCAGTATTTT
CATQLRRRDTQYF
>TRBV29-1|.|TRBJ2-2|.
TGCAGCGTTGAAAAGGGGCGCGGGGAGCTGTTTTTT
CSVEKGRGELFF
>TRBV25-1|TRBD1|TRBJ1-1|.
TGTGCTAGCGGTGAATCCCCCGTGGGGACAGGAGCGAACACTGAAGCTTTCTTT
CASGESPVGTGANTEAFF
>TRBV2|.|TRBJ2-6|.
TGTGCTGCAACCTCTGGGGCCAACGTCCTGACTTTC
CAATSGANVLTF
>TRBV7-2|TRBD2|TRBJ2-5|few
TGTGCCAGCAACCCTAGCGGGAGAGAGACCCAGTACTTC
CASNPSGRETQYF
>TRBV2|.|TRBJ2-1|many
TGTGCCAGCCGGGGAGTGGGGGGGCGGAATGAGCAGTTCTTC
CASRGVGGRNEQFF
>TRBV9|TRBD2|TRBJ2-5|.
TGTGCCAGCAGCGTAGCTATAACGGGGGGAGGGAAAGAGACCCAGTACTTC
CASSVAITGGGKETQYF
>TRBV19|.|TRBJ2-7|few
TGTGCCAGTAGTATGGACTCGTTCAGGGGCGAGCAGTACTTC
CASSMDSFRGEQYF
>TRBV19|.|TRBJ1-5|.
TGTGCCAGTAGTATAGGTAGGCAGCCCCAGCATTTT
CASSIGRQPQHF
>TRBV20-1|.|TRBJ1-3|few
TGCAGTGCTAGGGCTCGCGGAAACACCATATATTTT
CSARARGNTIYF
>TRBV2|.|TRBJ2-2|many
TGTGCCAGCAGACGATGGGGGGTGAACACCGGGGAGCTGTTTTTT
CASRRWGVNTGELFF
>TRBV24-1|TRBD1|TRBJ2-1|many
TGTGCCACCAGTTCACCCACCGGGACAGGGAATCCCAATGAGCAGTTCTTC
CATSSPTGTGNPNEQFF
>TRBV20-1|.|TRBJ2-2|once
TGCAGTGTTAAAGGGACAACCACCGGGGAGCTGTTTTTT
CSVKGTTTGELFF
>TRBV2|TRBD1|TRBJ1-3|.
TGTGCCAGCAGTGGACAGGGGATACCTAGAAACACCATATATTTT
CASSGQGIPRNTIYF
>TRBV20-1|TRBD1|TRBJ2-7|few
TGCAGTGCTTCCCCACAGGGGCTCTACGAGCAGTACTTC
CSASPQGLYEQYF
>TRBV2|.|TRBJ2-7|medium-sized
TGTGCCAGCTGTCGGTCCGCGATCTCCTACGAGCAGTACTTC
CASCRSAISYEQYF
>TRBV5-1|.|TRBJ1-2|.
TGCGCCAGCAGCCCTCGAGGGGGAGGCCCTGGCACCTTC
CASSPRGGGPGTF
>TRBV28|.|TRBJ2-2|few
TGTGCCAGCAGGGACCGGGACGTTAAGCTGTTTTTT
CASRDRDVKLFF
>TRBV29-1|TRBD1|TRBJ1-1|.
TGCAGCGTAAGGGGGACAGGGAGGACCGAAGCTTTCTTT
CSVRGTGRTEAFF
>TRBV20-1|.|TRBJ2-7|many
TGCAGTGCTAGAGTCTCAGGGACCCACGAGCAGTACTTC
CSARVSGTHEQYF
>TRBV5-6|.|TRBJ2-7|once
TGTGCCAGCAGCGCGCGACAAAAATACGAGCAGTACTTC
CASSARQKYEQYF
>TRBV7-8|TRBD1|TRBJ2-7|.
TGTGCCAGCAGCGGGACAGGGGGGGTCAAAACCTACGAGCAGTACTTC
CASSGTGGVKTYEQYF